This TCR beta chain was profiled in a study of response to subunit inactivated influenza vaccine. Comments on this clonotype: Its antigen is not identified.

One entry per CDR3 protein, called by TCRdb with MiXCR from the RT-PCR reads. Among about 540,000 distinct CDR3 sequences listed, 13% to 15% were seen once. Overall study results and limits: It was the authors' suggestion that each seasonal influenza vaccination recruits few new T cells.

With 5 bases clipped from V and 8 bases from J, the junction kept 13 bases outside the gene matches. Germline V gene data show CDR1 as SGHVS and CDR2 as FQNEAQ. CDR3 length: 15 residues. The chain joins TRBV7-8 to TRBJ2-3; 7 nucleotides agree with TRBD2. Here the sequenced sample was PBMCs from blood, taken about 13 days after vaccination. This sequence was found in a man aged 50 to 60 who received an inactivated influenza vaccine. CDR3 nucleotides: TGTGCCAGCAGCGTGAGCGGGAACGCCGGGGGTACGCAGTATTTT. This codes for CASSVSGNAGGTQYF.